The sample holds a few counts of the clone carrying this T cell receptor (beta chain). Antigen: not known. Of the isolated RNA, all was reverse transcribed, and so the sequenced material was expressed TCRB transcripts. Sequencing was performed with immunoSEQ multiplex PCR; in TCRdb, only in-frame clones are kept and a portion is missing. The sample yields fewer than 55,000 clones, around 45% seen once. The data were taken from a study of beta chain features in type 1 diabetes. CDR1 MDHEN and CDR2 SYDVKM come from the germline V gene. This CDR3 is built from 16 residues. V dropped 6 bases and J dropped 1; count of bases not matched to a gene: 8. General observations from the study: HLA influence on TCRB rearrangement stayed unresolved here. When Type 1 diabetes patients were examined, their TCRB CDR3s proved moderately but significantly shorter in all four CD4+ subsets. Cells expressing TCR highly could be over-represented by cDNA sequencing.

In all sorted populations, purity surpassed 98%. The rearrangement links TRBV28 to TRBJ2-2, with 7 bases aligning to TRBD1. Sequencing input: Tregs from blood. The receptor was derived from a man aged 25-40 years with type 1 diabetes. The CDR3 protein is CASRLDRLGNTGELFF. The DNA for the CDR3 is TGTGCCAGCAGACTGGACAGGTTGGGGAACACCGGGGAGCTGTTTTTT.